The 16 T cell receptor beta chains listed next were all sequenced from one sample in a study of T cell responses to AZD1222 COVID-19 vaccine. Profiling relied on immunoSEQ multiplex PCR, and the TCRdb table lists in-frame clones only, not all of them. The data contain some 110,000 clones, 93% of them singletons. Material: peripheral blood, obtained on day 0 of AZD1222 vaccination. All receptors derive from an adult in good health.

This sequence joins TRBV25-1 and TRBJ1-6; D call uncertain. The V gene's germline CDR1 is MGHDK and CDR2 SYGVNS. The CDR3 is 15 residues long. The V gene lost 2 bases and the J gene lost 0 bases, with 5 bases spanning the gap. The CDR3 loop reads CASSEQSSYNSPLHF. CDR3 in DNA: TGTGCCAGCAGTGAACAGAGCTCCTATAATTCACCCCTCCACTTT.

This chain uses TRBV3-1 (or the pseudogene TRBV3-2) with TRBJ1-2, with unresolved D. The V end lost 0 bases, the J end lost 4 bases, and 15 bases lay between the germline ends. Germline CDR1 is LGHDT and CDR2 is YNNKEL (reference sequence). CDR3 length equals 16 residues. For the CDR3, the DNA is TGTGCCAGCAGCCAAGAGGTGGGCAGGTTGGGCTATGGCTACACCTTC. Translated: CASSQEVGRLGYGYTF.

The V and J genes are TRBV2 and TRBJ1-4, with 7 bases fitting TRBD1. This CDR3 is 13 amino acids long. From germline, CDR1 is SNHLY and CDR2 FYNNEI. Trimming took 7 bases from V and 8 from J; bases not matched to a gene: 7. CDR3 nucleotide sequence: TGTGCCAGCAAGTGGAGGGGGCGGGAAAAACTGTTTTTT. Residues: CASKWRGREKLFF.

The rearrangement joins TRBV9 to TRBJ2-7; D is ambiguous. The CDR3 spans 14 residues. The ends were cut back, 0 bases at V and 1 base at J, with 8 bases in the middle. Germline assignment: CDR1 SGDLS and CDR2 YYNGEE. The CDR3 DNA reads TGTGCCAGCAGCGTAGCCGACGGTTCCTACGAGCAGTACTTC. Translated, it gives CASSVADGSYEQYF.

The sample holds a few counts of this clone. This chain connects TRBV28 to TRBJ2-2; 9 bases agree with TRBD1. Germline V gene lookup returns CDR1 MDHEN and CDR2 SYDVKM. The J segment lost 6 bases and the V segment lost 6 bases, leaving 8 bases of the junction unmatched. This CDR3 has 15 amino acids. The CDR3 region is CASSLRDRVAGELFF. The CDR3, as DNA: TGTGCCAGCAGCCTCCGGGACAGGGTTGCCGGGGAGCTGTTTTTT.

This clone was recorded at least ten times. CDR3 in DNA: TGTGCCAGCAGCCCCGGGACTAGCGGGAGAGGGGGGGATACGCAGTATTTT. Translation gives CASSPGTSGRGGDTQYF. This chain links TRBV9 with TRBJ2-3; TRBD2 aligns across 14 bases. The trim removed 4 bases at V and 6 bases at J, leaving 10 bases unmatched. The CDR3 has 17 residues. Germline CDR1 reads SGDLS; CDR2 reads YYNGEE.

V usage is TRBV27 and J usage is TRBJ2-1, with D possibly called TRBD1 or TRBD2 (5 bases each). CDR1 is MNHEY, CDR2 SMNVEV, per germline (reference sequence). The CDR3 is 13 residues long. Trimming took off 7 bases at V and 5 bases at J, with 12 bases between the two ends. The CDR3 DNA reads TGTGCCAGCACCGTTACGGGGCACAATGAGCAGTTCTTC. This gives the protein CASTVTGHNEQFF.

The genes are TRBV19 and TRBJ2-1, with a possible D match to TRBD2 (6 bases). The CDR3 covers 15 residues. The V and J ends lost 3 bases and 8 bases respectively, with 17 bases between them. Germline values: CDR1 LNHDA, CDR2 SQIVND (reference sequence). In nucleotides, the CDR3 is TGTGCCAGTAGTATTCGAGTGCGGGAACTCTATGAGCAGTTCTTC. This codes for CASSIRVRELYEQFF.

This clone appeared once. This chain uses TRBV5-6 with TRBJ2-3, with TRBD2 matching 9 bases. This CDR3 is 15 amino acids long. V was pared by 0 bases and J by 3 bases, with 2 bases of the junction left unmatched. Germline V gene lookup returns CDR1 SGHDT and CDR2 YYEEEE. CDR3 in amino acids: CASSLGLAVTDTQYF. The CDR3 DNA sequence: TGTGCCAGCAGCTTGGGACTAGCGGTTACAGATACGCAGTATTTT.

This chain links TRBV19 with TRBJ2-5; D may be TRBD2 (6 bases). The CDR3 has 14 residues. The V end lost 6 bases, the J end lost 4 bases, and 15 bases lay between the germline ends. Per the germline V gene, CDR1 is LNHDA and CDR2 is SQIVND (reference sequence). CDR3 sequence: CASSRLVGGETQYF. For the CDR3, the DNA is TGTGCCAGTAGCCGCTTGGTGGGAGGAGAGACCCAGTACTTC. Together with reference TRBV19 and TRBJ2-5, the CDR3 gives the full variable domain: DGGITQSPKYLFRKEGQNVTLSCEQNLNHDAMYWYRQDPGQGLRLIYYSQIVNDFQKGDIAEGYSVSREKKESFPLTVTSAQKNPTAFYLCASSRLVGGETQYFGPGTRLLVL.

The rearrangement uses TRBV29-1 and TRBJ1-3; 7 positions match TRBD1. Germline V CDR1 and CDR2: SQVTM, ANQGSEA. The CDR3 spans 14 residues. The ends lost 6 bases at V and 4 bases at J; junction bases unmatched: 9. The chain's CDR3 is CSVTTGALGNTIYF. The CDR3 nucleotides are TGCAGCGTAACTACAGGGGCTTTGGGAAACACCATATATTTT.

The chain carries TRBV6-5 and TRBJ2-7; unclear D gene. Germline lookup yields CDR1 MNHEY and CDR2 SVGAGI. The V and J ends lost 4 bases and 1 base respectively, with 14 bases between them. This CDR3 has 15 residues. CDR3 DNA sequence: TGTGCCAGCAGTTCGCCCTCGACCTCTTCCTACGAGCAGTACTTC. Translating gives CASSSPSTSSYEQYF.

V is TRBV3-1 (or the pseudogene TRBV3-2) and J is TRBJ2-1; D remains unclear. The CDR3 loop spans 14 amino acids. Trimming took 0 bases from V and 6 from J, leaving 9 bases between them. CDR1 is LGHDT, CDR2 YNNKEL, per germline (reference sequence). The CDR3 is CASSQDAASNEQFF. CDR3 sequence (DNA): TGTGCCAGCAGCCAAGATGCCGCGAGCAATGAGCAGTTCTTC.

The rearrangement links TRBV5-6 to TRBJ2-1, with 8 positions matching TRBD2. V was clipped by 5 bases and J by 2 bases; unmatched bases: 6. The CDR3 has 15 residues. Germline V gives CDR1 SGHDT, CDR2 YYEEEE. CDR3 nucleotides: TGTGCCAGCAGTGCGGGACTAGGGCCCTACAATGAGCAGTTCTTC. Translation: CASSAGLGPYNEQFF.

V usage is TRBV5-1 and J usage is TRBJ2-1, with D tentatively TRBD2 (5 bases). The CDR3 covers 13 residues. Germline V CDR1 and CDR2: SGHRS, YFSETQ. V lost 1 base to trimming and J lost 6 bases, with 8 bases between them. CDR3 sequence: CASSLRGINEQFF. DNA of the CDR3: TGCGCCAGCAGCTTGAGAGGGATCAATGAGCAGTTCTTC.

CDR3 in amino acids: CASTLRGEQPQHF. The CDR3 DNA sequence: TGTGCCAGCACCCTCCGTGGGGAACAGCCCCAGCATTTT. This rearrangement joins TRBV12-3 or TRBV12-4 to TRBJ1-5, with D uncertain. Trimming left V 7 bases short and J 7 bases short, with 14 bases between. This CDR3 contains 13 residues.